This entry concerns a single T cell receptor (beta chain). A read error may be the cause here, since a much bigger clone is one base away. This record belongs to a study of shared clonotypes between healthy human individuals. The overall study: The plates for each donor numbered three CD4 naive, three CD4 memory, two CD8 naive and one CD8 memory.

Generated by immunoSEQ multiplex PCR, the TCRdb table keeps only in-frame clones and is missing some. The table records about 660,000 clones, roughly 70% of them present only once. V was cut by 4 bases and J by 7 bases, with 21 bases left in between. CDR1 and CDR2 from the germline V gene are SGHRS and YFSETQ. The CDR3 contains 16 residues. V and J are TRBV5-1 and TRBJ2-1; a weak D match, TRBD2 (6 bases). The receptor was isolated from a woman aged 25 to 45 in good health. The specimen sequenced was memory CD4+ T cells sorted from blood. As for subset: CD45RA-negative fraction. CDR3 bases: TGCGCCAGCAGCCTGAAGGTGGGAGGTGGGGGGAATGAGCAGTTCTTC. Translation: CASSLKVGGGGNEQFF.